The 10 T cell receptor beta chains below all came from one sample that was sequenced in a study of blood T cell repertoires in COVID-19. TCRdb keeps only in-frame clones here, not all; method: immunoSEQ multiplex PCR. Of fewer than 150,000 clones listed, roughly 80% are singletons. Sample: peripheral blood. The receptors come from a human donor in a cohort sampled during active COVID-19.

This clone showed up just a few times. The CDR3 protein is CASQGQGVRSNQPQHF. The CDR3 DNA reads as TGTGCCAGCCAAGGACAGGGGGTTAGGAGCAATCAGCCCCAGCATTTT. The V call is TRBV2, the J call TRBJ1-5, with 10 positions matching TRBD1. This CDR3 region has 16 residues. From germline, CDR1 is SNHLY and CDR2 FYNNEI. V dropped 8 bases and J dropped 1; count of bases not matched to a gene: 8.

This chain connects TRBV7-9 to TRBJ1-4; D unclear. The CDR3 is made up of 14 amino acids. CDR1 is SEHNR, CDR2 FQNEAQ, per germline (reference sequence). The V gene lost 1 base and the J gene lost 6 bases, with 9 bases spanning the gap. CDR3 in amino acids: CASSLGSGDEKLFF. CDR3 coding DNA: TGTGCCAGCAGCTTAGGATCCGGGGATGAAAAACTGTTTTTT.

The V and J genes are TRBV10-1 and TRBJ2-2, with 8 bases fitting TRBD2. Germline lookup yields CDR1 WNHNN and CDR2 SYGVQD (reference sequence). The CDR3 is 14 residues long. Trimming took 6 bases from V and 7 from J; bases not matched to a gene: 7. The CDR3 bases are TGCGCCAGCAGAGGGACTAGTCTCGGCGGGGAGCTGTTTTTT. Translating gives CASRGTSLGGELFF.

A single count supports this clone. The J gene is TRBJ1-2, the V gene TRBV14; no clear D gene. Germline lookup yields CDR1 SGHDN and CDR2 FVKESK. The CDR3 sequence is 13 residues long. The V gene lost 0 bases and the J gene lost 7 bases, with 9 bases spanning the gap. Here the CDR3 reads CASSQDRGGGYTF. The CDR3, as DNA: TGTGCCAGCAGCCAAGATCGGGGAGGTGGCTACACCTTC. Based on the CDR3 plus reference TRBV14 and TRBJ1-2, the full variable domain is EAGVTQFPSHSVIEKGQTVTLRCDPISGHDNLYWYRRVMGKEIKFLLHFVKESKQDESGMPNNRFLAERTGGTYSTLKVQPAELEDSGVYFCASSQDRGGGYTFGSGTRLTVV.

V usage is TRBV28 and J usage is TRBJ1-5; 9 positions agree with TRBD1. There are 14 residues in the CDR3. Germline CDR1 is MDHEN and CDR2 is SYDVKM. Trimming at V came to 6 bases and at J to 6 bases, leaving 6 bases not matched to a gene. The CDR3 spells CASSRTGGSQPQHF. The DNA for the CDR3 is TGTGCCAGCAGCCGCACAGGGGGCTCTCAGCCCCAGCATTTT.

The chain carries TRBV3-1 (or the pseudogene TRBV3-2) and TRBJ2-1; TRBD2 matches 8 bases. The trim removed 3 bases at V and 10 bases at J, leaving 8 bases unmatched. CDR1 and CDR2 from the germline V gene are LGHDT and YNNKEL (reference sequence). This CDR3 is 14 amino acids long. The CDR3 nucleotides are TGTGCCAGCAGCCACCCTGGCGGGGGGAAGGAGCAGTTCTTC. Protein sequence: CASSHPGGGKEQFF.

This clone appeared once. This chain uses TRBV19 with TRBJ2-5; 9 nucleotides line up with TRBD2. V gave up 5 bases and J gave up 1 base; unmatched junction bases: 5. Germline lookup yields CDR1 LNHDA and CDR2 SQIVND (reference sequence). The length of the CDR3 is 15 residues. CDR3 DNA: TGTGCCAGTAGTGATAGCGGGGGACGCCAAGAGACCCAGTACTTC. It is translated as CASSDSGGRQETQYF.

The rearrangement joins TRBV24-1 to TRBJ1-1, with 9 positions matching TRBD1. Trimming removed 4 bases from V and 3 bases from J; junction bases left unmatched: 11. Per the germline V gene, CDR1 is KGHDR and CDR2 is SFDVKD. The CDR3 is 17 amino acids. The CDR3 DNA reads as TGTGCCACCAGTGACCTCTCGCCAAGGACAGGGGACACTGAAGCTTTCTTT. Translated, it gives CATSDLSPRTGDTEAFF.

The chain has TRBV27 and TRBJ2-5; D unresolved. Trimming pared 3 bases from V and 4 bases from J, leaving 12 bases between. Germline CDR1 is MNHEY and CDR2 is SMNVEV (reference sequence). The CDR3 is made up of 14 amino acids. CDR3 sequence reads: CASSFWASRETQYF. CDR3 sequence (DNA): TGTGCCAGCAGTTTTTGGGCAAGTAGAGAGACCCAGTACTTC.

The chain has TRBV18 and TRBJ1-1, with a tentative D call TRBD1 (6 bases). Germline V gene lookup returns CDR1 KGHSH and CDR2 LQKENI. The CDR3 spans 14 residues. Deletions cut 3 bases from V and 5 bases from J, with 13 bases between. The CDR3 nucleotides read TGTGCCAGCTCACCCGAAGGGGGTGGGACTGAAGCTTTCTTT. Its translation: CASSPEGGGTEAFF. The whole variable domain, remainder taken from reference TRBV18 and TRBJ1-1, is NAGVMQNPRHLVRRRGQEARLRCSPMKGHSHVYWYRQLPEEGLKFMVYLQKENIIDESGMPKERFSAEFPKEGPSILRIQQVVRGDSAAYFCASSPEGGGTEAFFGQGTRLTVV.